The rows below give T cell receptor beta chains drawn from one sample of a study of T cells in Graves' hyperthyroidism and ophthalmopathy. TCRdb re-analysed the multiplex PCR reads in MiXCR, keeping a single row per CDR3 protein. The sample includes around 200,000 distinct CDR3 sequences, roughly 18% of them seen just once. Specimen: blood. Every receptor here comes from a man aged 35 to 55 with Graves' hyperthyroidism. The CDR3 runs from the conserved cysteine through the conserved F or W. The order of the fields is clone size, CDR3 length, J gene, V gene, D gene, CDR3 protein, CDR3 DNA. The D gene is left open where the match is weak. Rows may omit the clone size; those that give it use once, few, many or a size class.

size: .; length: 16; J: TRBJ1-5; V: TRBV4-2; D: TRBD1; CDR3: CASSHPDRGGNQPQHF; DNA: TGTGCCAGCAGCCACCCGGACAGGGGAGGCAATCAGCCCCAGCATTTT
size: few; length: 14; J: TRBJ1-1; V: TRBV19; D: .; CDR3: CASSLDTMNTEAFF; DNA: TGTGCCAGTAGCCTAGACACCATGAACACTGAAGCTTTCTTT
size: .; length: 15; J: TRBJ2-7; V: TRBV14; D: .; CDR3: CASSQDKDSSYEQYF; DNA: TGTGCCAGCAGCCAAGATAAGGACAGCTCCTACGAGCAGTACTTC
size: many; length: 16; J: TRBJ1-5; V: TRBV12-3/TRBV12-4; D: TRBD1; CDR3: CASSPSLDRGPQPQHF; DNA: TGTGCCAGCAGTCCTAGCCTCGACAGGGGGCCTCAGCCCCAGCATTTT
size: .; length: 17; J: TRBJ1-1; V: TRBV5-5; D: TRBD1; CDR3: CASSSRDRGGLGTEAFF; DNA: TGTGCCAGCAGCTCCCGGGACAGAGGAGGGCTGGGAACTGAAGCTTTCTTT
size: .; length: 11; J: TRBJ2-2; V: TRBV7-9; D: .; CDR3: CASIPTGELFF; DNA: TGTGCCAGCATTCCGACCGGGGAGCTGTTTTTT
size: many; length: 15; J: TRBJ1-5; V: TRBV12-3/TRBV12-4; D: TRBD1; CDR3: CASTYGTVRNQPQHF; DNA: TGTGCCAGCACCTATGGGACAGTCCGCAATCAGCCCCAGCATTTT
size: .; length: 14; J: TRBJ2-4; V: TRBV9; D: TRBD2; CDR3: CASSVGSGKNIQYF; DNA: TGTGCCAGCAGCGTAGGTAGCGGGAAAAACATTCAGTACTTC
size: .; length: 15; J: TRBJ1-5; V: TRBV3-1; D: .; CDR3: CASSHRYPSNQPQHF; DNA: TGTGCCAGCAGCCATCGTTACCCGAGCAATCAGCCCCAGCATTTT
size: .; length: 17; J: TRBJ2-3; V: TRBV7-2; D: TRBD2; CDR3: CASSLVLGGGESDTQYF; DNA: TGTGCCAGCAGCTTAGTTTTGGGCGGGGGGGAGTCAGATACGCAGTATTTT
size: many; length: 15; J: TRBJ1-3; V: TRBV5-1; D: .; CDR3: CASSRGDTGGNTIYF; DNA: TGCGCCAGCAGCCGAGGGGACACCGGAGGAAACACCATATATTTT
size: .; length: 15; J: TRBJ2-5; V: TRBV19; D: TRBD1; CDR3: CASSDRGRNAETQYF; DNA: TGTGCCAGTAGCGACAGGGGGCGGAACGCAGAGACCCAGTACTTC
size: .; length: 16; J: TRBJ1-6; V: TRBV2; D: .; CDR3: CASSDSTGLDNSPLHF; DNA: TGTGCCAGCAGTGATTCTACAGGGCTGGATAATTCACCCCTCCACTTT
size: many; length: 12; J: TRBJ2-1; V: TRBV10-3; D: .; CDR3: CAISTVFNEQFF; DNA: TGTGCCATCAGTACTGTATTCAATGAGCAGTTCTTC
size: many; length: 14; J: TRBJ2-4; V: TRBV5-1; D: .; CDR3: CASSLSLAKNIQYF; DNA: TGCGCCAGCAGCCTCAGCCTAGCCAAAAACATTCAGTACTTC
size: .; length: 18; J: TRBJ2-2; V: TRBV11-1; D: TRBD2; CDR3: CASSSGGAGGPETGELFF; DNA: TGTGCCAGCAGCTCCGGGGGTGCGGGGGGGCCGGAGACCGGGGAGCTGTTTTTT
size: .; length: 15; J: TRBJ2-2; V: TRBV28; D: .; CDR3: CASTRGGADTGELFF; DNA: TGTGCCAGCACCAGAGGGGGGGCGGACACCGGGGAGCTGTTTTTT
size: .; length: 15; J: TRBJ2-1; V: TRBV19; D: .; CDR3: CASSIDRGGYNEQFF; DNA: TGTGCCAGTAGTATAGATAGGGGTGGATACAATGAGCAGTTCTTC
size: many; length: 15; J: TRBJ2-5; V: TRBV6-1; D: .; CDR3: CASSKYGQAGETQYF; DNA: TGTGCCAGCAGTAAATACGGACAGGCGGGGGAGACCCAGTACTTC
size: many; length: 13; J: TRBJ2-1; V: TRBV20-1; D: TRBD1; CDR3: CSARDRLRNEQFF; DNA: TGCAGTGCCAGGGACAGGCTTAGGAATGAGCAGTTCTTC
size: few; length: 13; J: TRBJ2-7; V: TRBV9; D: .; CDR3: CASSTTGTYEQYF; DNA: TGTGCCAGCAGTACGACAGGAACCTATGAGCAGTACTTC
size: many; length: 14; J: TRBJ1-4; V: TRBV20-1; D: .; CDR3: CSARDVGASEKLFF; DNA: TGCAGTGCTAGAGATGTCGGGGCTAGCGAAAAACTGTTTTTT
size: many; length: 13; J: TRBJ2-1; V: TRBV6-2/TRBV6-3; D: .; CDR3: CASSRNTAGEQFF; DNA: TGTGCCAGCAGTCGGAACACGGCAGGGGAGCAGTTCTTC
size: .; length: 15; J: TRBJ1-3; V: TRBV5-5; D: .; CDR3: CASSWADNSGNAIYF; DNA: TGTGCCAGCAGCTGGGCAGACAACTCTGGAAACGCCATATATTTT
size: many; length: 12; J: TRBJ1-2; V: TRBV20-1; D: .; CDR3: CSATDRNGGYTF; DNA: TGCAGTGCAACGGACCGAAACGGGGGCTACACCTTC
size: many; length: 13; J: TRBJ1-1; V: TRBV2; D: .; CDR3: CASSDRRNTEAFF; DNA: TGTGCCAGCAGTGACAGGAGGAACACTGAAGCTTTCTTT
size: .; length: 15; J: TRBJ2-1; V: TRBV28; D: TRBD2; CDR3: CASSPLAGGTNEQFF; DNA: TGTGCCAGCAGTCCCCTAGCGGGGGGGACCAATGAGCAGTTCTTC
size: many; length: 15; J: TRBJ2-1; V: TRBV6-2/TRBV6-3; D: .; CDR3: CASSYSRTGKNEQFF; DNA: TGTGCCAGCAGTTACTCCAGAACAGGTAAAAATGAGCAGTTCTTC
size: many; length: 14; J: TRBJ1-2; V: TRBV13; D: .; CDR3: CASSLGRTGYGYTF; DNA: TGTGCCAGCAGCTTAGGCCGCACGGGCTATGGCTACACCTTC
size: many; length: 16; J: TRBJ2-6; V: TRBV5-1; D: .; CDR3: CASSWKQGSGANVLTF; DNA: TGCGCCAGCAGCTGGAAACAGGGCTCTGGGGCCAACGTCCTGACTTTC
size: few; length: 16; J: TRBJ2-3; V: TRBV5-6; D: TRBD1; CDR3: CASSFGPTGGPDTQYF; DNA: TGTGCCAGCAGCTTTGGGCCGACAGGGGGCCCAGATACGCAGTATTTT
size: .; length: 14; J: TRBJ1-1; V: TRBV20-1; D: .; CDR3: CSAGAGVMNTEAFF; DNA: TGCAGTGCTGGCGCAGGGGTTATGAACACTGAAGCTTTCTTT